The 3 T cell receptor beta chains below come from one sample, sequenced in a study of regulatory T cells in long-lasting Graves disease (dated by TCRdb to the early 2020s). The time point label, as the study defines it: newly diagnosed GD, antithyroid drugs for less than 3 months. For both TCR sequencing and RNA sequencing, RNA was extracted from PBMCs in TRIzol. Library preparation used multiplex PCR. Sequenced on an Illumina HiSeq 4000. TCR beta libraries were built with iRepertoire HTBI primers and Arm-PCR amplification of CDR3 regions. TCRdb itself trimmed the public reads at Q25 with fastp, ran MiXCR and retained productive beta chains. Rows are combined by CDR3 protein, so each entry shows the most common genes and DNA. Here the sample has 300,000 to 400,000 distinct CDR3 sequences; 16% occur a single time. The leading ten clones occupy 25% to 30% of the sample. The data were also submitted as part of a second study, on T cells in Graves' hyperthyroidism and ophthalmopathy.

This sample comprised peripheral blood mononuclear cells (PBMCs), obtained at new diagnosis, from a patient treated with antithyroid drugs. These receptors were collected from a man aged 40-49 years with Graves disease. Donor details come from another sample of the same person, matched by shared clones.

This clonotype has at least ten counts. The chain uses TRBV5-4 and TRBJ2-3, with TRBD2 identical over 8 bases. Germline V gene sequence: CDR1 SGHNT, CDR2 YYREEE (reference sequence). This CDR3 is built from 16 residues. V lost 4 bases to trimming and J lost 2 bases; unmatched junction nucleotides: 9. The CDR3 DNA reads TGTGCCAGCAGCCGCGGACTAGCTGGCTCCACAGATACGCAGTATTTT. It is translated as CASSRGLAGSTDTQYF.

Note on this clonotype: The conserved phenylalanine or tryptophan normally closing the CDR3 is absent here, so this likely arose from a read error. This rearrangement joins TRBV6-2 or TRBV6-3 to TRBJ2-2, with D tentatively TRBD1 (6 bases). CDR1 and CDR2 from the germline V gene are MNHEY and SVGEGT. Trimming took 0 bases from V and 1 from J, leaving 9 bases between them. This CDR3 is built from 16 residues. CDR3 nucleotide sequence: TGTGCCAGCAGTTACTCGGGCAGGGGGAACACCGGGGAGCTGTTTTCT. Its protein product is CASSYSGRGNTGELFS.

At least ten counts were recorded for this clonotype. The chain uses TRBV7-2 and TRBJ2-1; TRBD2 matches 9 bases. V lost 3 bases, J lost 8 bases, and 8 bases stayed unmatched. The germline CDR1 and CDR2 sequences are SGHTA and FQGNSA. This CDR3 comprises 15 residues. This chain's CDR3 is CASSLSLAGFDEQFF. Here the CDR3 DNA reads TGTGCCAGCAGCTTGAGCCTAGCGGGGTTTGATGAGCAGTTCTTC.